This is a list of T cell receptor beta chains from one sample in a study of shared clonotypes between healthy human individuals. The assay was immunoSEQ multiplex PCR, and TCRdb's table has in-frame clones only and misses some. This sample has about 1 million clones, with around 76% found just once. The sample comprised memory CD4+ T cells sorted from blood. The receptor source for this set is a man between 18 and 29 years old in good health. CDR3s include the opening cysteine and the closing phenylalanine or tryptophan.

14	TRBV10-2	TRBJ2-7	CASSVGGMSYEQYF
12	TRBV6-1	TRBJ1-2	CASSELQGGYTF
15	TRBV5-4	TRBJ2-2	CASSLIRAGGGELFF
16	TRBV28	TRBJ1-1	CASSLGPGQGGTEAFF
14	TRBV5-1	TRBJ2-2	CASSIAENTGELFF
17	TRBV14	TRBJ2-5	CASSQGVAGRGQETQYF
15	TRBV6-1	TRBJ2-7	CASSDLAGAAYEQYF
14	TRBV19	TRBJ2-3	CASSIDSGRDTQYF
16	TRBV5-1	TRBJ1-6	CASSLTGDSSVSPLHF
13	TRBV10-1	TRBJ2-3	CASSATGSDTQYF
16	TRBV28	TRBJ1-6	CASSARGRTDNSPLHF
10	TRBV28	TRBJ2-7	CASSSGEQYF
17	TRBV27	TRBJ1-2	CASSTLGEGNQDYGYTF
15	TRBV6-1	TRBJ1-1	CASSEVRFLEAEAFF
14	TRBV19	TRBJ1-1	CASSIVRGGTEALF
14	TRBV9	TRBJ2-7	CASSPGQSSYEQYF
14	TRBV4-1	TRBJ1-2	CASSQDLGGIGYTF
14	TRBV2	TRBJ2-2	CASSGQGSAGELFF
15	TRBV28	TRBJ1-5	CASSLGQIVRQPQHF
15	TRBV2	TRBJ1-6	CASSGPAGDNSPLHF
8	TRBV5-1	TRBJ1-1	CATSEAFF
15	TRBV9	TRBJ2-2	CASSVDGSRIGELFF
14	TRBV7-2	TRBJ2-5	CASSSTSDQETQYF
13	TRBV30	TRBJ1-1	CAWSGQVNTEAFF
15	TRBV19	TRBJ1-6	CASNPTWGSGSPLHF
13	TRBV5-4	TRBJ2-6	CASSFGQMPVLTF
16	TRBV19	TRBJ1-3	CASSISGAFSGNTIYF